This T cell receptor (beta chain) was recorded in a study of blood T cell repertoires in COVID-19. Study overall: Samples of COVID-19 (acute and convalescent) were obtained from the United States, Italy and Spain. PBMCs, B-cell-depleted T cells, or T cells were the source of the cDNA or gDNA that made up the material.

How the authors handled the data: Reference gene primer amplification in the assay estimated nucleated cell counts. Profiling relied on immunoSEQ multiplex PCR, and the TCRdb table lists in-frame clones only, not all of them. V, J and clone size are taken as reported in that table, and D and trimming were inferred from the DNA itself. The sample lists roughly 200,000 clones; roughly 88% were seen once. The CDR3 runs 14 residues. Germline V gene sequence: CDR1 SGHAT, CDR2 FQNNGV. V was cut by 2 bases and J by 1 base, with 8 bases left in between. This clone came up a few times. This TCR derives from a man aged 60 to 75 with acute or convalescent COVID-19. The gene calls are TRBV11-2 and TRBJ1-1, with D uncertain. The sample was peripheral blood. The CDR3 DNA is TGTGCCAGCAGCTTATCTGCAGGGAACACTGAAGCTTTCTTT. It translates to CASSLSAGNTEAFF.